Detailed here is one T cell receptor (beta chain). Its antigen is not known. These data come from a study of cytomegalovirus exposure and HLA in healthy donors. Both 60 Vbeta primers and 13 Jbeta primers went into the PCR. The protocol was immunoSEQ multiplex PCR, while the TCRdb copy is restricted to in-frame clones and leaves out a portion. The sample holds 210,000 or so clones, more than 65% seen once. V was pared by 7 bases and J by 7 bases, with 15 bases of the junction left unmatched. Looked up from germline, CDR1 is LNHDA and CDR2 is SQIVND (reference sequence). The CDR3 runs to 15 residues. Findings and limits, study-wide: HLA-A and HLA-B allele assignments for most subjects were reportedly predicted accurately using TCR beta sequences. According to a later analysis, donors in an Asian-associated ancestry cluster reportedly had fewer N-insertions than the approximately 620-donor mean. Presence/absence analyses took donor sequencing depth as roughly uniform.

The V and J genes are TRBV19 and TRBJ2-5, with 7 bases aligning to TRBD1. This clonotype was obtained from a man aged 18-30 years in good health and CMV-seronegative. The sample was PBMCs. CDR3 sequence reads: CASTPTGAPRGTQYF. The DNA of the CDR3 is TGTGCCAGTACCCCCACAGGGGCCCCTCGTGGGACCCAGTACTTC.